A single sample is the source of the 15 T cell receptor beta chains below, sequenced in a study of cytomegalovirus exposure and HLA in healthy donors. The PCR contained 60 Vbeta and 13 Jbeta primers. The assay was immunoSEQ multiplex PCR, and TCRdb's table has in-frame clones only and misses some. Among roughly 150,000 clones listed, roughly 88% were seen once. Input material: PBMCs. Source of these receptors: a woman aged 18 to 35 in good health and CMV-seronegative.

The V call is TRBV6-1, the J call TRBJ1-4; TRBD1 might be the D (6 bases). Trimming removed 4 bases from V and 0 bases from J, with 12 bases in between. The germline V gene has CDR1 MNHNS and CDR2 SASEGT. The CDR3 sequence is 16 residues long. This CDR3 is CASSAVGGATNEKLFF. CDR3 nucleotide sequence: TGTGCCAGCAGTGCGGTAGGGGGGGCAACTAATGAAAAACTGTTTTTT.

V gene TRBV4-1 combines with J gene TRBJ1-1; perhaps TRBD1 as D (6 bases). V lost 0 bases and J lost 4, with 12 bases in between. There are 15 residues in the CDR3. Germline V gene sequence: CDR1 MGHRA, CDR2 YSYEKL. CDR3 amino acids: CASSQESTGPTEAFF. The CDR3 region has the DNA TGCGCCAGCAGCCAAGAAAGCACAGGGCCCACTGAAGCTTTCTTT.

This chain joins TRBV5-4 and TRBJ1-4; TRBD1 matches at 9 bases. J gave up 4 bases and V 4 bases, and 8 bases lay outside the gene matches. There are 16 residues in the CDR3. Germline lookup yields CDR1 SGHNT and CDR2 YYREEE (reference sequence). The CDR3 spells CASSVSGTGYNEKLFF. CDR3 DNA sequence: TGTGCCAGCAGCGTATCCGGGACAGGGTATAATGAAAAACTGTTTTTT.

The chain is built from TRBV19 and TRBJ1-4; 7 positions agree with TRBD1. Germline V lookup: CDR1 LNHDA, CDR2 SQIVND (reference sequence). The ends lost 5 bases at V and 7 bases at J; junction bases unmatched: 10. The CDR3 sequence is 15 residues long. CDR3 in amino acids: CASSSLAGGGEKLFF. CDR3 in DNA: TGTGCCAGTAGTTCCCTGGCAGGGGGTGGTGAAAAACTGTTTTTT.

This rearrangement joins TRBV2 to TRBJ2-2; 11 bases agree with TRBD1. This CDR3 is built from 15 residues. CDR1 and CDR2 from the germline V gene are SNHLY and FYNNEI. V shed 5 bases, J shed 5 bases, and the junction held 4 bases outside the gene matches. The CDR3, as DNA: TGTGCCAGCAGTAGGACAGGGGGCTGGACCGGGGAGCTGTTTTTT. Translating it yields CASSRTGGWTGELFF.

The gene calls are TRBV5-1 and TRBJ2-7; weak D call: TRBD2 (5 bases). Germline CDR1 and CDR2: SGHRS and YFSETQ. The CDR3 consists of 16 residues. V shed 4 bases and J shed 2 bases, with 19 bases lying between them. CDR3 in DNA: TGCGCCAGCAGCCCTGGTAGCACGACGGGAACCTACGAGCAGTACTTC. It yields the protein CASSPGSTTGTYEQYF.

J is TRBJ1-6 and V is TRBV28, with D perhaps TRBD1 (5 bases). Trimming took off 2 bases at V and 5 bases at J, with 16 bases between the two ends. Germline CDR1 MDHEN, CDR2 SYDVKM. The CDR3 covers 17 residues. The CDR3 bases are TGTGCCAGCAGTTTAGGTGCAGGGAAGTCAAATAATTCACCCCTCCACTTT. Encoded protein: CASSLGAGKSNNSPLHF.

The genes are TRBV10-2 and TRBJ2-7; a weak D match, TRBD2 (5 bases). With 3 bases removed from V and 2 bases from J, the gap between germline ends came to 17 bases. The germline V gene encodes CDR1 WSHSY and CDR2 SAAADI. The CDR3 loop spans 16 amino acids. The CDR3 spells CASSDKAPTRTYEQYF. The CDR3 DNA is TGCGCCAGCAGTGATAAGGCGCCAACTAGAACCTACGAGCAGTACTTC.

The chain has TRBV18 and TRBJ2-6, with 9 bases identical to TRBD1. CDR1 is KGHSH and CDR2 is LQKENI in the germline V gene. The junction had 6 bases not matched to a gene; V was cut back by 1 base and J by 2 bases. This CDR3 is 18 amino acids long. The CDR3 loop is CASSPRTGEGTGANVLTF. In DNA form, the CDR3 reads TGTGCCAGCTCACCACGGACAGGGGAGGGTACTGGGGCCAACGTCCTGACTTTC.

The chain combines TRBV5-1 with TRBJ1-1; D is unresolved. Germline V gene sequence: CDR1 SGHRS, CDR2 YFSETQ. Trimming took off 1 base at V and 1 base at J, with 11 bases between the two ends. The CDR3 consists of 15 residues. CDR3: CASSLFTGPNTEAFF. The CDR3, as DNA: TGCGCCAGCAGCTTGTTTACTGGGCCGAACACTGAAGCTTTCTTT. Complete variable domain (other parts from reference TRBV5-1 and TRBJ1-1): KAGVTQTPRYLIKTRGQQVTLSCSPISGHRSVSWYQQTPGQGLQFLFEYFSETQRNKGNFPGRFSGRQFSNSRSEMNVSTLELGDSALYLCASSLFTGPNTEAFFGQGTRLTVV.

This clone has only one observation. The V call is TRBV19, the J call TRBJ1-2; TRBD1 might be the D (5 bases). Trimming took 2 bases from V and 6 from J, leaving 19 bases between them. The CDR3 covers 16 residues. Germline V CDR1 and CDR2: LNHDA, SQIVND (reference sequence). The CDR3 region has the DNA TGTGCCAGTAGTATATCCGGGGGAGGAACCTTTGATGGCTACACCTTC. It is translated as CASSISGGGTFDGYTF. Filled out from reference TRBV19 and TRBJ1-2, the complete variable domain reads DGGITQSPKYLFRKEGQNVTLSCEQNLNHDAMYWYRQDPGQGLRLIYYSQIVNDFQKGDIAEGYSVSREKKESFPLTVTSAQKNPTAFYLCASSISGGGTFDGYTFGSGTRLTVV.

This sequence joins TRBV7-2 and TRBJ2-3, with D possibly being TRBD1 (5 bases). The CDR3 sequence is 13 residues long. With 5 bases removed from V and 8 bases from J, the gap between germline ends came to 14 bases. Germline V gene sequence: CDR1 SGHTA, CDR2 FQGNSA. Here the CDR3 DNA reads TGTGCCAGCAGCGCCGCAGGGCACGGTACGCAGTATTTT. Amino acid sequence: CASSAAGHGTQYF.

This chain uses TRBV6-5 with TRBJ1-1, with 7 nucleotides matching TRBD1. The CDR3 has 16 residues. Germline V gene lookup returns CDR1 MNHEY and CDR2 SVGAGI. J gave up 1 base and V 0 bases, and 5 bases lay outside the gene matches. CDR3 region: CASSYSGGRKNTEAFF. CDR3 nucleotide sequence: TGTGCCAGCAGTTACTCAGGGGGCAGGAAGAACACTGAAGCTTTCTTT.

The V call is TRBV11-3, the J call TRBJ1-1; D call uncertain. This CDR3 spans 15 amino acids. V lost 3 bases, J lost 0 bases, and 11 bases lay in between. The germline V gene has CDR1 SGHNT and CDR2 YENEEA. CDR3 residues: CASSFRGVLNTEAFF. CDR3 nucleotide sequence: TGTGCCAGCAGCTTCCGAGGCGTTCTGAACACTGAAGCTTTCTTT.

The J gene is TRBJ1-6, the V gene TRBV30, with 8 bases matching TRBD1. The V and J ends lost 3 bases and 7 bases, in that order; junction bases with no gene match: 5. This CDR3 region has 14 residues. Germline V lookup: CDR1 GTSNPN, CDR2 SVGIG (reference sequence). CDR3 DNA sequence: TGTGCCTGGAGCCGCCAGGGGGCAAATTCACCCCTCCACTTT. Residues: CAWSRQGANSPLHF.